This T cell receptor (beta chain) was observed in a study of T cell responses to AZD1222 COVID-19 vaccine. Study-wide findings and caveats: Most donors were white British, females outnumbered males, and clonal diversity was possibly underestimated. Repertoires were collected only later (after the peak T cell response had occurred). Nearly half of spike-specific TCRs reportedly target unmutated variant regions.

CDR3 size: 14 residues. Trimming took 5 bases from V and 1 from J; bases not matched to a gene: 4. The V gene's germline CDR1 is SGHTA and CDR2 FQGNSA. The method was immunoSEQ multiplex PCR; TCRdb's version includes in-frame clones alone and lacks a portion of them. The sample lists over 95,000 clones; roughly 86% were seen once. A remark on this clone: Its specificity is unknown.

The source material was peripheral blood, sampled 28 days after the second AZD1222 dose. This clonotype was sampled from an adult who received the AZD1222 COVID-19 vaccine. The rearrangement links TRBV7-2 to TRBJ2-5; 7 bases fit TRBD1. The CDR3 sequence is CASSPDRVQETQYF. In DNA, the CDR3 is TGTGCCAGCAGCCCCGACAGGGTCCAAGAGACCCAGTACTTC. Combining the CDR3 with reference TRBV7-2 and TRBJ2-5 gives the whole variable domain GAGVSQSPSNKVTEKGKDVELRCDPISGHTALYWYRQSLGQGLEFLIYFQGNSAPDKSGLPSDRFSAERTGGSVSTLTIQRTQQEDSAVYLCASSPDRVQETQYFGPGTRLLVL.